This section outlines one T cell receptor beta chain sequence together with its context. The antigen is undetermined. The input for sorted-subset replicate PCRs was approximately 190 ng DNA, around 27,000 T cell genomes. Sequencing used immunoSEQ multiplex PCR; TCRdb keeps in-frame clones, though not all of them. The profile covers about 1.5 million clones, with 95% to 99% appearing a single time and 0.4% to 0.45% taken by the ten largest. The CDR3 has 13 residues. CDR1 SQVTM and CDR2 ANQGSEA come from the germline V gene. V shed 0 bases and J shed 9 bases, with 15 bases lying between them. These data belong to a study of shared clonotypes between healthy human individuals. Overall study findings and caveats: Researchers found naive subsets generally carried larger estimated richness than memory subsets. Sequencing depth was a factor that was expected to affect clonotype sharing among donors. Several donors held around 5% of naive CD4 clonotypes in common.

The origin of this receptor is a man aged 30 to 45 in good health. The chain joins TRBV29-1 to TRBJ2-7, with D tentatively TRBD1 or TRBD2 (5 bases each). The sample consisted of naive CD4+ T cells sorted from blood. The subset is: CD45RA+ positively selected. For the CDR3, the DNA is TGCAGCGTTGAAGATAGGGGAGAGTGGCTGCAGTACTTC. Translating gives CSVEDRGEWLQYF.